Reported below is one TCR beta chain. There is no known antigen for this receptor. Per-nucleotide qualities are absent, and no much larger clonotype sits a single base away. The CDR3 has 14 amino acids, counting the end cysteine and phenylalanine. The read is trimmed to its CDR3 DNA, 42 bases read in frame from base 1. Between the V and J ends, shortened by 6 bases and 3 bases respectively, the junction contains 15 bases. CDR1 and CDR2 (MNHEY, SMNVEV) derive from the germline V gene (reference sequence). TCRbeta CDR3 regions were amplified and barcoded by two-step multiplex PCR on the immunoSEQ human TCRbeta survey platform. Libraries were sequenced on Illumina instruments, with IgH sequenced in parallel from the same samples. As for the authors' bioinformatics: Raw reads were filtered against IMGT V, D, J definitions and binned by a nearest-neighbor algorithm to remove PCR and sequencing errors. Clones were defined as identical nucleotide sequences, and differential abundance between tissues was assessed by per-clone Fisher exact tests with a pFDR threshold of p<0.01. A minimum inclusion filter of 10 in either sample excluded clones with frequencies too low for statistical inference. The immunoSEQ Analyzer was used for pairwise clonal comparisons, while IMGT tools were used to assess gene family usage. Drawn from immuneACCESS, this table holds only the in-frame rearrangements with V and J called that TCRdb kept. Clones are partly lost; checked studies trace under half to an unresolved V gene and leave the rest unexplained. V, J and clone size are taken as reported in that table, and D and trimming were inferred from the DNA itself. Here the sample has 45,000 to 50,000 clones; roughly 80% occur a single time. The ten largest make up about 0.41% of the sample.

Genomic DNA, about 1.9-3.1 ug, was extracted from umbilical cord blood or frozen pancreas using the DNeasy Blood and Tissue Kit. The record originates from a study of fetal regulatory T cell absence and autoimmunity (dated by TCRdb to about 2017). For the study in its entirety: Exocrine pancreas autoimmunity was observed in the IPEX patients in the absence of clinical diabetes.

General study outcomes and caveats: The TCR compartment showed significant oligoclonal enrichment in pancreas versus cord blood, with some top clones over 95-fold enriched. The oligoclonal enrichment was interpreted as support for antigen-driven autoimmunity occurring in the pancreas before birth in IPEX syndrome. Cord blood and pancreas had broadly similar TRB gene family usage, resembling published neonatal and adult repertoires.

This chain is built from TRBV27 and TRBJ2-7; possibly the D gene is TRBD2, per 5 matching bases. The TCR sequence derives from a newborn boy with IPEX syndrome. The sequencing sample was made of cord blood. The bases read TGTGCCAGCAGGCCCCCCGGGGAGAACTACGAGCAGTACTTC. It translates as CASRPPGENYEQYF.